This entry concerns a single T cell receptor beta chain. Its antigen is as yet unknown. The data originate from a study of identical twins. TCRdb reanalysed the 5' RACE reads using MiXCR and keeps one entry per CDR3 protein. This repertoire shows some 260,000 distinct CDR3 sequences, about 14% found once; its top ten account for approximately 8.2%. Study-level points and caveats: Fewer insertions marked abundant cord blood beta clonotypes; young adult naive trended weakly, memory not at all.

V dropped 0 bases and J dropped 6 bases, with 10 bases sitting between them. The CDR3 covers 14 residues. Germline CDR1 is LGHDT and CDR2 is YNNKEL (reference sequence). Sequencing was done on a sample of memory (CD45RO+) T cells sorted from blood. The rearrangement uses TRBV3-1 and TRBJ2-3; D unclear. The TCR comes from a woman aged 18-30 years in good health. The CDR3 coding sequence is TGTGCCAGCAGCCAAGAAGCCCCCCCCGATACGCAGTATTTT. Protein: CASSQEAPPDTQYF.